The 8 T cell receptor beta chains in this list originate from one sample, sequenced in a study of CD8 T cells in ankylosing spondylitis. TCRdb redid the calling of the 5' RACE reads with MiXCR, one entry per CDR3 protein. This sample yields 350,000 to 400,000 distinct CDR3 sequences, of which roughly 20% are seen a single time; under 15% belongs to the top ten. The sequencing sample was made of blood, either unsorted or a sorted T cell fraction (not recorded which). These receptors all come from a male donor with ankylosing spondylitis or in good health (not recorded which).

This clonotype was seen once. The genes are TRBV2 and TRBJ2-2; TRBD1 is a possible D gene (5 bases). V was pared by 10 bases and J by 3 bases, with 27 bases between. CDR3 length equals 18 residues. The germline V gene encodes CDR1 SNHLY and CDR2 FYNNEI. Written as DNA, the CDR3 is TGTGCCACCCAGCTTCCCGAAGGACACCTTTATGACACCGGGGAGCTGTTTTTT. Protein product: CATQLPEGHLYDTGELFF.

The J gene is TRBJ1-4, the V gene TRBV29-1, with D unresolved. Germline CDR1 reads SQVTM; CDR2 reads ANQGSEA. The CDR3 runs 16 residues. Trimming cost V 5 bases and J 5 bases, with 21 bases left between them. The CDR3 DNA reads TGCAGCGTTTGGGGTCGAGAAGCACCCTCGAATGAAAAACTGTTTTTT. It specifies CSVWGREAPSNEKLFF.

The chain combines TRBV6-4 with TRBJ2-3; D unclear. The germline V gene encodes CDR1 MRHNA and CDR2 SNTAGT. V was trimmed by 0 bases and J by 2 bases, leaving 12 bases between them. This CDR3 is 16 amino acids long. The CDR3: CASSDSARNPTDTQYF. CDR3 nucleotides: TGTGCCAGCAGTGACTCAGCCAGGAATCCCACAGATACGCAGTATTTT.

The chain has TRBV23-1 and TRBJ2-3; the match to TRBD2 covers 12 bases. TRBV23-1 qualifies as an ORF whose function is uncertain. V was clipped by 10 bases and J by 6 bases; unmatched bases: 14. The CDR3 length is 16 residues. The CDR3 DNA is TGCGCCAACTCCTCCGGGGCTAGCGGGGGGGAGGATACGCAGTATTTT. This gives the protein CANSSGASGGEDTQYF.

The CDR3 DNA follows: TGTGCCAGCAAATTGGGACGGCGAGATACGCAGTATTTT. Its translation: CASKLGRRDTQYF. This chain joins TRBV27 and TRBJ2-3; D is tentatively TRBD1 or TRBD2 (5 bases each). CDR1 and CDR2 (germline): MNHEY, SMNVEV (reference sequence). This CDR3 contains 13 residues. V was pared by 7 bases and J by 5 bases, with 13 bases between.

V usage is TRBV4-1 and J usage is TRBJ1-5; D gene unclear. V lost 2 bases and J lost 4, with 9 bases in between. CDR1 is MGHRA and CDR2 is YSYEKL in the germline V gene. CDR3 length: 14 amino acids. CDR3 DNA: TGCGCCAGCAGCCAATTCACCGTTAATCAGCCCCAGCATTTT. Translating gives CASSQFTVNQPQHF.

This clonotype came up a few times. The rearrangement links TRBV4-1 to TRBJ2-1; possibly TRBD1 for D (5 bases). CDR1 and CDR2 (germline): MGHRA, YSYEKL. This CDR3 has 15 amino acids. V dropped 4 bases and J dropped 1 base, with 11 bases sitting between them. The CDR3 loop reads CASSPSTVSYNEQFF. The CDR3 DNA reads as TGCGCCAGCAGCCCATCGACAGTTTCCTACAATGAGCAGTTCTTC.

V usage is TRBV5-4 and J usage is TRBJ2-1; possibly TRBD2 for D (5 bases). The CDR3 extends over 13 amino acids. The V end was cut by 8 bases, the J end by 1 base, with 10 bases between. CDR1 SGHNT and CDR2 YYREEE come from the germline V gene (reference sequence). This CDR3 is CASLGESYNEQFF. Written as DNA, the CDR3 is TGTGCCAGTCTCGGGGAGTCCTACAATGAGCAGTTCTTC.